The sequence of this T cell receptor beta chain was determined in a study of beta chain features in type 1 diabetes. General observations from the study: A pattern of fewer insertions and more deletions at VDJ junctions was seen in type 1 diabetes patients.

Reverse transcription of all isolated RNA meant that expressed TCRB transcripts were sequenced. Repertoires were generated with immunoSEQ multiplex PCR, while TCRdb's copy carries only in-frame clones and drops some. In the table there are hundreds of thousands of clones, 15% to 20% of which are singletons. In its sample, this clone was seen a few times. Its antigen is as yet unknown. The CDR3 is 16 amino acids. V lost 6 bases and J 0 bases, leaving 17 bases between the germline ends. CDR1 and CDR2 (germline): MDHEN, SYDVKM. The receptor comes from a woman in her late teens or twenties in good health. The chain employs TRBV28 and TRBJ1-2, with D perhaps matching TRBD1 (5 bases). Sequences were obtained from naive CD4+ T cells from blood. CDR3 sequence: CASRPEGTLANYGYTF. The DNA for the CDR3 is TGTGCCAGCAGGCCTGAAGGGACCCTCGCTAACTATGGCTACACCTTC.